These T cell receptor beta chains were read from a single sample in a study of T and B cells in COVID-19 patients. TCRdb analysed the multiplex PCR reads with MiXCR anew, one entry per CDR3 protein. The sample contains thousands of distinct CDR3 sequences, approximately 26% of which appear only once. Material: blood. The receptors stem from a human donor with active COVID-19. The donor label of this sample is uncertain. Both conserved end residues are part of each CDR3.

>TRBV12-3/TRBV12-4
CASSFGGGVDYGYTF
>TRBV12-3/TRBV12-4
CASSPQGARGYTF
>TRBV20-1
CSAVPSGFSYNEQFF
>TRBV12-3/TRBV12-4
CASSGDRAWEQYF
>TRBV6-5
CASSYGPFSYEQYF
>TRBV13
CASSSSSYEQYF
>TRBV6-5
CASSRGLGTEAFF
>TRBV7-9
CASSPWTGLTTEAFF
>TRBV6-5
CASSYSAGQGGTEAFF
>TRBV6-5
CASSFGGQGAQNTIYF
>TRBV7-2
CASSNTMGQGVIAGELFF
>TRBV6-5
CASSYSMSITDTQYF
>TRBV5-5
CASSIPSGGTDTQYF
>TRBV10-3
CAIRDQTYEQYF
>TRBV7-9
CASSSRQGTDTQYF
>TRBV11-2
CASSLLGQGAIGYEQYF
>TRBV18
CASSPRTNTEAFF
>TRBV29-1
CSVEPEGPIGEQYF
>TRBV6-5
CASSYRHGGETQYF
>TRBV6-2/TRBV6-3
CVSSYQAGLIEKLFF
>TRBV5-4
CASSLALGGSGTDTQYF
>TRBV15
CATSTGGDTQYF
>TRBV20-1
CSASPTVSNSPLHF
>TRBV5-4
CASSPDRNYGYTF
>TRBV11-2
CASSVLSGGSTDTQYF
>TRBV6-2/TRBV6-3
CASRELGPNTEAFF
>TRBV7-9
CASSLVRTGAYEQYF
>TRBV27
CASSFSGQGYGYTF
>TRBV13
CASSLDRVSYNEQFF
>TRBV15
CATSLDLRSLYNEQFF
>TRBV19
CASREGNNEQFF
>TRBV12-3/TRBV12-4
CASSLISSNTEAFF
>TRBV11-2
CASSTAGLYGYTF
>TRBV6-5
CASSYSLAVNTGELFF
>TRBV7-2
CASSLIPANTDTQYF
>TRBV19
CASSTRTGGDGKLFF
>TRBV27
CASLGAAGNEQFF
>TRBV27
CASRPFSVAEAFF
>TRBV12-3/TRBV12-4
CASSDYPGEAYNEQFF
>TRBV7-9
CASSPMTGLAKNIQYF
>TRBV6-5
CASSPGPGGSTF
>TRBV12-3/TRBV12-4
CASSLRGSTGELFF
>TRBV29-1
CSVRALGSTDTQYF
>TRBV5-6
CASSWIRGTGQWSSGNTIYF
>TRBV5-6
CASSSGGVSNSPLHF
>TRBV6-6
CASSYSQGANYGYTF
>TRBV9
CASRPGTGVTGELFF
>TRBV7-2
CASSFQGFQETQYF
>TRBV29-1
CSGRRTGTGELFF
>TRBV19
CASSSPGGGGSGTQYF
>TRBV5-4
CAGGGVGEYEQYF
>TRBV12-3/TRBV12-4
CASSRGTNDYEQYF
>TRBV19
CASSILGSANTGELFF
>TRBV6-1
CASSELKGPGELFF
>TRBV7-7
CASSFASWGVYTGELFF
>TRBV24-1
CATSARGNTGELFF
>TRBV6-5
CASSPGQHGYTF
>TRBV18
CASSPPQTGRGGTEAFF
>TRBV5-4
CASSLGQERNGYTF
>TRBV24-1
CATSPDRNTGELFF